Below are 6 T cell receptor beta chains sequenced from a single sample in a study of control samples from healthy donors and cancer patients. The data were produced by immunoSEQ multiplex PCR, yet TCRdb's version contains in-frame clones alone and is incomplete. The sample has roughly 140,000 clones, around 90% seen once; the top ten hold less than 5%. Sequenced material: blood. All receptors derive from a man aged 30 to 39 in good health.

This clone was seen once. A read error may produce the germline difference seen at one junction end. The chain has TRBV5-1 and TRBJ2-7; D not certain. This CDR3 region has 14 residues. Germline assignment: CDR1 SGHRS and CDR2 YFSETQ. The CDR3 DNA is TGCGCCAGCAGCCCTATGACATTCTCCTTCGAGCAGTACTTC. This sequence encodes CASSPMTFSFEQYF.

The chain joins TRBV11-2 to TRBJ2-7, with 7 bases identical to TRBD1. V was clipped by 3 bases and J by 6 bases; unmatched bases: 8. Germline V gene sequence: CDR1 SGHAT, CDR2 FQNNGV. This CDR3 has 14 residues. CDR3 DNA sequence: TGTGCCAGCAGCTTGACGGGACAGCCTCTCGAGCAGTACTTC. Protein: CASSLTGQPLEQYF.

The V gene is TRBV12-3 or TRBV12-4, the J gene TRBJ2-7; unclear D gene. This CDR3 is 13 amino acids long. V was clipped by 6 bases and J by 3 bases, with 12 bases between them. The CDR3 loop is CASSPPRGYEQYF. The CDR3 DNA reads TGTGCCAGCAGCCCGCCCCGCGGCTACGAGCAGTACTTC.

This chain links TRBV19 with TRBJ1-1; D unresolved. V lost 0 bases and J lost 1, with 3 bases in between. CDR1 and CDR2 (germline): LNHDA, SQIVND (reference sequence). CDR3 length: 13 residues. The DNA for the CDR3 is TGTGCCAGTAGTATAGAGGCGAACACTGAAGCTTTCTTT. Amino acid sequence: CASSIEANTEAFF. Variable domain in full (rest from reference TRBV19 and TRBJ1-1): DGGITQSPKYLFRKEGQNVTLSCEQNLNHDAMYWYRQDPGQGLRLIYYSQIVNDFQKGDIAEGYSVSREKKESFPLTVTSAQKNPTAFYLCASSIEANTEAFFGQGTRLTVV.

This chain uses TRBV9 with TRBJ2-3; TRBD1 is a possible D gene (5 bases). The germline V gene has CDR1 SGDLS and CDR2 YYNGEE. V lost 7 bases and J 0 bases, leaving 9 bases between the germline ends. The CDR3 spans 13 residues. The CDR3 DNA is TGTGCCAGCGGGGCGGCAAGCACAGATACGCAGTATTTT. Its translation is CASGAASTDTQYF.

This chain joins TRBV5-1 and TRBJ2-6; D remains unclear. Germline lookup yields CDR1 SGHRS and CDR2 YFSETQ. The V end was cut by 0 bases, the J end by 1 base, with 8 bases between. The CDR3 sequence is 16 residues long. DNA for the CDR3: TGCGCCAGCAGCTTGGAGTGGCTATCTGGGGCCAACGTCCTGACTTTC. Translating it yields CASSLEWLSGANVLTF.